The present TCR beta chain was sequenced within a study of blood T cell repertoires in COVID-19 (dated by TCRdb to the early 2020s). With respect to the entire study: Samples from collaborators originated in the United States, Italy and Spain and spanned both the acute and convalescent phases of COVID-19. The prospective study material was composed of cDNA or gDNA derived from T cells, B-cell-depleted T cells, or PBMCs. Deeply sampled blood TCRbeta repertoires from subjects exposed to, actively infected with, or recovered from COVID-19 were included in the dataset. The repertoires were released in a freely available public database intended as a resource for research on the immune response to SARS-CoV-2. The samples were drawn from the first 160 participants of the ongoing ImmuneRACE study and from about 1,200 subjects provided by 6 global collaborators. Nearly every sample came with metadata listing a de-identified subject ID, COVID-19 status, age in years and sex. Where HLA class I and class II types were available, the types were taken from metadata supplied by the sample provider, not from assay-based typing.

Participants in the prospective study were enrolled through a virtual design, were aged about 18 to 100 years, and lived in roughly 24 United States geographic areas. To assign participants to cohorts, the prospective study relied on clinical history that participants themselves reported in a screening survey and a study questionnaire. Mobile phlebotomists in the prospective study collected whole blood, serum and a nasopharyngeal or oropharyngeal swab from every participant. Prospective study participants could optionally give additional blood draws and questionnaires over an approximately two-month period. Blood samples from the prospective study were shipped frozen or at room temperature prior to DNA extraction. The count of this clone is one. This clone's antigen is unknown. Per-base quality was not reported, and no clone a single base away is much larger than it. Overall study outcomes, separate from this receptor: The quantity of clinical and demographic metadata differed by source and by participant and was supplied without curation.

Taken from cysteine to phenylalanine, the CDR3 has 13 residues. Only the CDR3 DNA stays, 39 bases, in frame from base 1. The germline V gene sets CDR1 to SNHLY and CDR2 to FYNNEI. The germline ends are 18 bases apart after V is trimmed by 8 bases and J by 9 bases. TCRbeta CDR3 regions were amplified from genomic DNA by means of the immunoSEQ Assay, a bias-controlled multiplex PCR. As for the authors' bioinformatics: The number of nucleated cells in each sample was estimated by amplification of reference gene primers within the assay. To quantify the absolute abundance of each unique TCRbeta CDR3 rearrangement, sequence reads were collapsed and filtered. For each sample, productive Simpson clonality was calculated by taking the square root of Simpson's diversity index across productive rearrangements. The source is immuneACCESS, and TCRdb retained only in-frame sequences with V and J called. Part of the clones is not carried over; for the studies checked, unresolved V genes explain less than half of this, and the remainder is unexplained. That table is the source of V, J and clone size, and D and trimming were worked out from the DNA. The sample records under 200,000 clones, over 70% of which are singletons. The ten largest clones take up about 5.3% of the sample.

Here the chain combines TRBV2 and TRBJ2-3; perhaps TRBD1 is the D gene, with 6 bases matching. The receptor's source is a woman between 40 and 50 years old with acute COVID-19. The sequenced material came from PBMCs or T cells enriched from blood (not recorded which). The DNA sequence is TGTGCCAGCCGTGGGCAGGGGAATAGAACGCAGTATTTT. This yields the protein CASRGQGNRTQYF.